The 27 T cell receptor beta chains below all came from one sample that was sequenced in a study of blood T cell repertoires in COVID-19. The method was immunoSEQ multiplex PCR; TCRdb's version includes in-frame clones alone and lacks a portion of them. The sample shows 25,000 to 30,000 clones, under 90% of them seen only once. The sample comprised peripheral blood. Every receptor here comes from a man aged 65-85 years with active COVID-19.

The CDR3 coding sequence is TGTGCCAGCAGCTTAACTCCAAGGACGCGAGGGATGAACACTGAAGCTTTCTTT. It specifies CASSLTPRTRGMNTEAFF. The gene calls are TRBV7-3 and TRBJ1-1; no clear D gene. V was trimmed by 0 bases and J by 0 bases, leaving 17 bases between them. The CDR3 is 18 residues long. Germline CDR1 reads SGHTA; CDR2 reads FQGTGA.

V and J are TRBV4-2 and TRBJ1-2; 8 positions agree with TRBD1. The CDR3 is 16 amino acids. V lost 4 bases and J lost 8; bases outside the gene matches: 15. The germline gives CDR1 LGHNA, CDR2 YNFKEQ. CDR3 DNA sequence: TGTGCCAGCAGCCTCTCGACGGGACAGGTCGGATCCGGCTACACCTTC. It specifies CASSLSTGQVGSGYTF.

J is TRBJ2-6 and V is TRBV7-6; 8 nucleotides agree with TRBD1. The V gene's germline CDR1 is SGHVS and CDR2 FNYEAQ. The CDR3 spans 17 residues. With 5 bases clipped from V and 0 bases from J, the junction kept 6 bases outside the gene matches. The CDR3 DNA reads TGTGCCAGCAGCCTCGGACAGGGTCGCTCTGGGGCCAACGTCCTGACTTTC. Its protein is CASSLGQGRSGANVLTF. The full variable domain, completed using reference TRBV7-6 and TRBJ2-6, is GAGVSQSPRYKVTKRGQDVALRCDPISGHVSLYWYRQALGQGPEFLTYFNYEAQQDKSGLPNDRFSAERPEGSISTLTIQRTEQRDSAMYRCASSLGQGRSGANVLTFGAGSRLTVL.

J is TRBJ2-5 and V is TRBV24-1; the D gene is possibly TRBD2 (5 bases). This CDR3 is built from 13 residues. Trimming cost V 12 bases and J 1 base, with 14 bases left between them. The germline CDR1 and CDR2 sequences are KGHDR and SFDVKD. The CDR3 here is CASPTSPQETQYF. The CDR3 nucleotides read TGTGCCTCCCCCACTAGTCCCCAAGAGACCCAGTACTTC.

The CDR3: CASSYRGSDSPLHF. The CDR3 bases are TGTGCCAGCAGCTACAGGGGGAGTGATTCACCCCTCCACTTT. V gene TRBV6-6 combines with J gene TRBJ1-6; 8 bases match TRBD1. Germline assignment: CDR1 MNHNY and CDR2 SVGAGI (reference sequence). The CDR3 contains 14 residues. V was pared by 6 bases and J by 8 bases, with 6 bases of the junction left unmatched.

This rearrangement joins TRBV5-4 to TRBJ1-2; D is possibly TRBD1 (6 bases). Germline CDR1 SGHNT, CDR2 YYREEE (reference sequence). This CDR3 spans 14 amino acids. Trimming pared 2 bases from V and 5 bases from J, leaving 13 bases between. In DNA, the CDR3 is TGTGCCAGCAGCTTTGGTTCAGGGGATTATGGCTACACCTTC. This gives the protein CASSFGSGDYGYTF. Looking up the rest from reference TRBV5-4 and TRBJ1-2 gives the full variable domain: ETGVTQSPTHLIKTRGQQVTLRCSSQSGHNTVSWYQQALGQGPQFIFQYYREEENGRGNFPPRFSGLQFPNYSSELNVNALELDDSALYLCASSFGSGDYGYTFGSGTRLTVV.

This clone showed up just a few times. The rearrangement links TRBV19 to TRBJ2-7, with TRBD2 matching over 7 bases. The CDR3 consists of 13 residues. The germline CDR1 and CDR2 sequences are LNHDA and SQIVND (reference sequence). The junction had 3 bases not matched to a gene; V was cut back by 4 bases and J by 3 bases. The CDR3 DNA reads as TGTGCCAGTAGTACCCAGCGGGGCTACGAGCAGTACTTC. Residues: CASSTQRGYEQYF.

V and J are TRBV15 and TRBJ2-5, with D tentatively TRBD1 (6 bases). CDR1 LNHNV and CDR2 YYDKDF come from the germline V gene (reference sequence). The CDR3 has 15 residues. The ends were cut back, 3 bases at V and 5 bases at J, with 16 bases in the middle. The CDR3 spells CATSRQTGRGETQYF. The CDR3 DNA sequence: TGTGCCACCAGCAGGCAAACAGGGCGCGGGGAGACCCAGTACTTC.

The rearrangement joins TRBV11-2 to TRBJ2-3; a possible D gene is TRBD1 (5 bases). Germline CDR1 SGHAT, CDR2 FQNNGV. V lost 3 bases, J lost 0 bases, and 10 bases lay in between. CDR3 length: 15 residues. The CDR3 is CASSLRQRSTDTQYF. CDR3 nucleotide sequence: TGTGCCAGCAGCTTGCGACAGCGAAGCACAGATACGCAGTATTTT.

This rearrangement joins TRBV19 to TRBJ1-2, with D uncertain. This CDR3 has 15 amino acids. The V gene lost 3 bases and the J gene lost 5 bases, with 16 bases spanning the gap. The germline CDR1 and CDR2 sequences are LNHDA and SQIVND (reference sequence). CDR3 nucleotides: TGTGCCAGTAGTATTAGGTCGAGGTATCAATATGGCTACACCTTC. Protein product: CASSIRSRYQYGYTF.

The chain uses TRBV7-8 and TRBJ1-1; no firm D call. The germline V gene encodes CDR1 SGHVS and CDR2 FQNEAQ. The V and J ends lost 5 bases and 6 bases respectively, with 16 bases between them. The CDR3 has 14 amino acids. CDR3 in amino acids: CASSLRETQSEAFF. The DNA of the CDR3 is TGTGCCAGCAGCCTCCGGGAGACACAGTCTGAAGCTTTCTTT.

J is TRBJ1-1 and V is TRBV6-6, with a possible D match to TRBD1 (6 bases). Germline CDR1 MNHNY, CDR2 SVGAGI (reference sequence). The V gene lost 2 bases and the J gene lost 2 bases, with 12 bases spanning the gap. The CDR3 runs 15 residues. CDR3 DNA: TGTGCCAGCAGTTACAGTACAGGGACAAACACTGAAGCTTTCTTT. This sequence encodes CASSYSTGTNTEAFF.

The genes are TRBV9 and TRBJ2-3; 7 bases align to TRBD1. This CDR3 spans 14 amino acids. Germline V gene lookup returns CDR1 SGDLS and CDR2 YYNGEE. After removal of 4 bases from V and 1 base from J, the junction contained 3 bases not matched to a gene. The CDR3 bases are TGTGCCAGCAGCAAAACAGGGGGCACAGATACGCAGTATTTT. This gives the protein CASSKTGGTDTQYF.

This CDR3 is CAWSLYMGYTF. CDR3 coding DNA: TGTGCCTGGTCCCTTTATATGGGCTACACCTTC. The gene calls are TRBV30 and TRBJ1-2; no reliable D call. Deletions cut 5 bases from V and 8 bases from J, with 12 bases between. CDR1 and CDR2 (germline): GTSNPN, SVGIG (reference sequence). CDR3 size: 11 residues.

The V call is TRBV7-9, the J call TRBJ2-2; 7 nucleotides agree with TRBD1. The CDR3 totals 14 residues. Germline trimming cut 4 bases from V and 6 bases from J; bases unmatched to any gene: 5. The germline V gene encodes CDR1 SEHNR and CDR2 FQNEAQ (reference sequence). The CDR3 region is CASSSTGRSGELFF. CDR3 coding DNA: TGTGCCAGCAGCTCGACAGGGAGATCCGGGGAGCTGTTTTTT.

V usage is TRBV11-3 and J usage is TRBJ2-3, with 8 bases identical to TRBD2. The CDR3 has 16 residues. The V gene's germline CDR1 is SGHNT and CDR2 YENEEA. Trimming took 4 bases from V and 4 from J; bases not matched to a gene: 10. Written as DNA, the CDR3 is TGTGCCAGCAGCTCCCGAACGGGGGGGTACCCAGATACGCAGTATTTT. Its protein product is CASSSRTGGYPDTQYF.

This clone was counted only a few times. This chain joins TRBV3-1 (or the pseudogene TRBV3-2) and TRBJ2-7; 10 bases match TRBD2. CDR1 is LGHDT and CDR2 is YNNKEL in the germline V gene (reference sequence). The CDR3 runs to 18 residues. V trimming: 1 base; J trimming: 0 bases; junction bases outside the gene matches: 9. CDR3 DNA sequence: TGTGCCAGCAGCCAAGTAGGTCGGACTAGCGGAATCTCCTACGAGCAGTACTTC. It is translated as CASSQVGRTSGISYEQYF.

This clone showed up just once. The rearrangement links TRBV19 to TRBJ1-2, with D hard to call. This CDR3 region has 15 residues. Per germline, CDR1 LNHDA and CDR2 SQIVND (reference sequence). Trimming shortened V by 2 bases and J by 8 bases, and 18 bases separated the two germline ends. The DNA of the CDR3 is TGTGCCAGTAGTATAAATCTCCGGTCCGGCGGGGGCTACACCTTC. Protein: CASSINLRSGGGYTF.

The rearrangement joins TRBV30 to TRBJ1-6; maybe TRBD1 (5 bases). Trimming shortened V by 4 bases and J by 7 bases, and 29 bases separated the two germline ends. CDR1 and CDR2 from the germline V gene are GTSNPN and SVGIG (reference sequence). The CDR3 runs to 19 residues. The DNA of the CDR3 is TGTGCCTGGAAGAGGGGCGGGACCCTCGGGACCCAGGAAAATTCACCCCTCCACTTT. It yields the protein CAWKRGGTLGTQENSPLHF.

The V and J genes are TRBV5-1 and TRBJ2-5; weak D call: TRBD2 (6 bases). V dropped 5 bases and J dropped 5 bases, with 13 bases sitting between them. There are 13 residues in the CDR3. Germline assignment: CDR1 SGHRS and CDR2 YFSETQ. The CDR3 DNA reads as TGCGCCAGCAGTATGGAGGGACGCGAGACCCAGTACTTC. As protein: CASSMEGRETQYF.

The chain links TRBV7-8 to TRBJ2-7; TRBD1 aligns across 7 bases. This CDR3 is built from 12 residues. The V and J ends lost 2 bases and 6 bases, in that order; junction bases with no gene match: 1. Germline V CDR1 and CDR2: SGHVS, FQNEAQ. The CDR3 nucleotides read TGTGCCAGCAGCTTAACAGGGGCCGAGCAGTACTTC. Translated: CASSLTGAEQYF.

The chain has TRBV5-1 and TRBJ2-7, with D tentatively TRBD1 (6 bases). Trimming cost V 4 bases and J 4 bases, with 12 bases left between them. The CDR3 contains 13 residues. Germline CDR1 is SGHRS and CDR2 is YFSETQ. The CDR3 here is CASSTDSRYEQYF. In DNA, the CDR3 is TGCGCCAGCAGCACGGACAGCCGATACGAGCAGTACTTC.

The chain couples TRBV16 to TRBJ2-7, with 8 nucleotides matching TRBD1. This CDR3 has 16 residues. The J segment lost 0 bases and the V segment lost 2 bases, leaving 6 bases of the junction unmatched. CDR1 and CDR2 from the germline V gene are KGHSY and FQNENV. For the CDR3, the DNA is TGTGCCAGCAGCCAAAGGGACAGGCGGGGCTCCTACGAGCAGTACTTC. Protein: CASSQRDRRGSYEQYF. Full variable domain (missing parts from reference TRBV16 and TRBJ2-7): GEEVAQTPKHLVRGEGQKAKLYCAPIKGHSYVFWYQQVLKNEFKFLISFQNENVFDETGMPKERFSAKCLPNSPCSLEIQATKLEDSAVYFCASSQRDRRGSYEQYFGPGTRLTVT.

The chain has TRBV30 and TRBJ1-1; D call uncertain. Looked up from germline, CDR1 is GTSNPN and CDR2 is SVGIG (reference sequence). The CDR3 length is 13 residues. The V gene lost 2 bases and the J gene lost 5 bases, with 12 bases spanning the gap. The DNA for the CDR3 is TGTGCCTGGAGTAGTGCGGGCCAAACTGAAGCTTTCTTT. Translation: CAWSSAGQTEAFF. Full variable domain (remainder filled in from reference TRBV30 and TRBJ1-1): SQTIHQWPATLVQPVGSPLSLECTVEGTSNPNLYWYRQAAGRGLQLLFYSVGIGQISSEVPQNLSASRPQDRQFILSSKKLLLSDSGFYLCAWSSAGQTEAFFGQGTRLTVV.

This clone appeared many times. The chain recombines TRBV25-1 with TRBJ1-2, with D unclear. Trimming left V 2 bases short and J 3 bases short, with 7 bases between. From germline, CDR1 is MGHDK and CDR2 SYGVNS. The CDR3 sequence is 13 residues long. The CDR3 DNA reads as TGTGCCAGCAGTGAAGAGGTGGACTATGGCTACACCTTC. Its translation is CASSEEVDYGYTF.

The chain recombines TRBV23-1 with TRBJ2-5, with D tentatively TRBD1 (5 bases). TRBV23-1 qualifies as an ORF whose function is uncertain. This CDR3 comprises 17 residues. V was shortened by 0 bases and J by 7 bases, with 21 bases between the two germline ends. The CDR3 sequence: CASSQSVGMWGIGTQYF. The CDR3 DNA reads TGCGCCAGCAGTCAATCGGTAGGGATGTGGGGCATCGGGACCCAGTACTTC.

This clone was found once. The DNA of the CDR3 is TGCAGCGTTGGGGGGCGATTCTACAATGAGCAGTTCTTC. As protein: CSVGGRFYNEQFF. The chain joins TRBV29-1 to TRBJ2-1; weak D call: TRBD1 (6 bases). CDR1 and CDR2 from the germline V gene are SQVTM and ANQGSEA. Trimming shortened V by 4 bases and J by 3 bases, and 10 bases separated the two germline ends. CDR3 length equals 13 residues.